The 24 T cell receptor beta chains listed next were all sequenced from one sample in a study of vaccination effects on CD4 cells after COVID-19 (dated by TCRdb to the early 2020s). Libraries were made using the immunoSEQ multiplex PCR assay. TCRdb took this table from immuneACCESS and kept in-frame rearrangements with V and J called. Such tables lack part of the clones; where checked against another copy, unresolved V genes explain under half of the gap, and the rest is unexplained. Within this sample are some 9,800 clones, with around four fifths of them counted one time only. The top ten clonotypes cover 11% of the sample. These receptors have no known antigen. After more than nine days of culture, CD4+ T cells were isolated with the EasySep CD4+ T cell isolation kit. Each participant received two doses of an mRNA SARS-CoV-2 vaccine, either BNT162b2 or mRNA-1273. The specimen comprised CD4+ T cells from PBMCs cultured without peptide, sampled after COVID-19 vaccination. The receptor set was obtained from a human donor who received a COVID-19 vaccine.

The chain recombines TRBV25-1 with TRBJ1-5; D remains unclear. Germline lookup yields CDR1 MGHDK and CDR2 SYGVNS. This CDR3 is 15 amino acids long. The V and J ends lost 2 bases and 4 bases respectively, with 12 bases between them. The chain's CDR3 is CASSEPQDSNQPQHF. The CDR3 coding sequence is TGTGCCAGCAGTGAACCCCAGGACTCAAATCAGCCCCAGCATTTT.

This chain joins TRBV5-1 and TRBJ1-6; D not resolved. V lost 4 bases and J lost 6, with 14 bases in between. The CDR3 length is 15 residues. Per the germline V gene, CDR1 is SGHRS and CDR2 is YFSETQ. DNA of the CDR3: TGCGCCAGCAGCGCCGAGGCAGCCATTAATTCACCCCTCCACTTT. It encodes CASSAEAAINSPLHF.

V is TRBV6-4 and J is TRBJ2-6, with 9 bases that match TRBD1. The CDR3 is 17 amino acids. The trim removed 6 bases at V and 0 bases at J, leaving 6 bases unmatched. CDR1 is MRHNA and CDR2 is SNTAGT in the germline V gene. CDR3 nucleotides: TGTGCCAGCAGCGCGGGACAGGGTGACTCTGGGGCCAACGTCCTGACTTTC. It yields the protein CASSAGQGDSGANVLTF.

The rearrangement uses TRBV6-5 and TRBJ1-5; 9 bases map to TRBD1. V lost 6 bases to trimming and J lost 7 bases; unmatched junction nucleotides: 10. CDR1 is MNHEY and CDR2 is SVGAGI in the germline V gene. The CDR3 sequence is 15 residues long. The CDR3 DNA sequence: TGTGCCAGCAGAACCGGGACAGGGATTGGACAGCCCCAGCATTTT. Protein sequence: CASRTGTGIGQPQHF.

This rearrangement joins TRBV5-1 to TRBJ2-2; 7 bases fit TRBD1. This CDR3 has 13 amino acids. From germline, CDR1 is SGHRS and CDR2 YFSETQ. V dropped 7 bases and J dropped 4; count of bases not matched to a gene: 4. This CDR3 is CASRDSSTGELFF. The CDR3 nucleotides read TGCGCCAGCCGGGACAGTTCCACCGGGGAGCTGTTTTTT.

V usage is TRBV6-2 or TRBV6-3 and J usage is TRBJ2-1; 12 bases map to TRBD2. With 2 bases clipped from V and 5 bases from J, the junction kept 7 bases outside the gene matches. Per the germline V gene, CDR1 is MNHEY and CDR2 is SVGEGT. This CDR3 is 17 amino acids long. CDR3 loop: CASSYRLAGDGDNEQFF. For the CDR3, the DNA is TGTGCCAGCAGTTACCGACTAGCGGGAGATGGGGACAATGAGCAGTTCTTC.

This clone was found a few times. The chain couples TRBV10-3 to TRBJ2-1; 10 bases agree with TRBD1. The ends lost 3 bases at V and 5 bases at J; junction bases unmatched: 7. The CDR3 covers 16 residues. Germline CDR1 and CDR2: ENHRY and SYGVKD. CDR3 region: CAISDPGTGVDNEQFF. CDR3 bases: TGTGCCATCAGTGACCCCGGGACAGGGGTTGACAATGAGCAGTTCTTC.

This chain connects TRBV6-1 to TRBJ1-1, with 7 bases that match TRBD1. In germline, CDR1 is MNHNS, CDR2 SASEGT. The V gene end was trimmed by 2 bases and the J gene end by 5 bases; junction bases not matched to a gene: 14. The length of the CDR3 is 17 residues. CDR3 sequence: CASSERGKTGYGTEAFF. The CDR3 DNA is TGTGCCAGCAGTGAACGGGGAAAGACAGGGTACGGAACTGAAGCTTTCTTT.

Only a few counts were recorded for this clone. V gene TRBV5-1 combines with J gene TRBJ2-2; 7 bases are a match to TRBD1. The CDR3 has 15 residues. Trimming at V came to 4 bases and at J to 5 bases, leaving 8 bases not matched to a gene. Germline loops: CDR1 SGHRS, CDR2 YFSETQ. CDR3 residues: CASSAEGARTGELFF. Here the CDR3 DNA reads TGCGCCAGCAGCGCCGAGGGGGCTCGGACCGGGGAGCTGTTTTTT.

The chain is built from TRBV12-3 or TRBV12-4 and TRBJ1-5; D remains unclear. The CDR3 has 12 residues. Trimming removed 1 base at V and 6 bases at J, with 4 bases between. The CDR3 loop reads CASSLGGQPQHF. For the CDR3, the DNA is TGTGCCAGCAGTTTAGGGGGTCAGCCCCAGCATTTT.

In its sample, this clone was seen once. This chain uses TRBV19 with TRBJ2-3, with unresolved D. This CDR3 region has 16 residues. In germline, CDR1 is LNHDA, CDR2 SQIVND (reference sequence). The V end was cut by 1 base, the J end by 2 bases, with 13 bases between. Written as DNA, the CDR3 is TGTGCCAGTAGTATAGTCGGACCAGAACTCACAGATACGCAGTATTTT. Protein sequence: CASSIVGPELTDTQYF.

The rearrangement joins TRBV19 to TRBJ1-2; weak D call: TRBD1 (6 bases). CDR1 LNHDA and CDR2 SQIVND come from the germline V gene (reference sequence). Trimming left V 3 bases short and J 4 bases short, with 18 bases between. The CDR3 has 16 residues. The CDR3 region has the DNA TGTGCCAGTAGTATGGGTCGAGGGGGTGGGCCCTATGGCTACACCTTC. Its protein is CASSMGRGGGPYGYTF.

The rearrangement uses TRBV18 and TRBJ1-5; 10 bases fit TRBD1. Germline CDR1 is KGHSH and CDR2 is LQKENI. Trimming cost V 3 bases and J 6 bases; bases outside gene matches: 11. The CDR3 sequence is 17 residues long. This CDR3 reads CASSPGTGAASLQPQHF. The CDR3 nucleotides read TGTGCCAGCTCACCCGGGACAGGGGCTGCCTCTCTTCAGCCCCAGCATTTT.

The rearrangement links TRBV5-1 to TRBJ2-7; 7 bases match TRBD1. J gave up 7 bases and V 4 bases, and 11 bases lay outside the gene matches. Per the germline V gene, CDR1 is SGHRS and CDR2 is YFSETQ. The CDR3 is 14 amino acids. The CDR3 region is CASSPGGAYGEQYF. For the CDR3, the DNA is TGCGCCAGCAGCCCAGGGGGTGCATACGGTGAGCAGTACTTC.

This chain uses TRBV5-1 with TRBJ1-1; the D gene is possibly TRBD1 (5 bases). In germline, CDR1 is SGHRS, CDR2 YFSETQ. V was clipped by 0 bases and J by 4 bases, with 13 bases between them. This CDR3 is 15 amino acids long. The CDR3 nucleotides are TGCGCCAGCAGCTTGGGAGGGGTATTAGGCACTGAAGCTTTCTTT. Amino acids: CASSLGGVLGTEAFF. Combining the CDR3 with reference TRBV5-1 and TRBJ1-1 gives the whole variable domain KAGVTQTPRYLIKTRGQQVTLSCSPISGHRSVSWYQQTPGQGLQFLFEYFSETQRNKGNFPGRFSGRQFSNSRSEMNVSTLELGDSALYLCASSLGGVLGTEAFFGQGTRLTVV.

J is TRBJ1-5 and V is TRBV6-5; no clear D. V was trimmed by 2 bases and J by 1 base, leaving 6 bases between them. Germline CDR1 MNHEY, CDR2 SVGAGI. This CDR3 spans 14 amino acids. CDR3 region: CASSYRRSNQPQHF. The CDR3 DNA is TGTGCCAGCAGTTACCGCAGGAGCAATCAGCCCCAGCATTTT.

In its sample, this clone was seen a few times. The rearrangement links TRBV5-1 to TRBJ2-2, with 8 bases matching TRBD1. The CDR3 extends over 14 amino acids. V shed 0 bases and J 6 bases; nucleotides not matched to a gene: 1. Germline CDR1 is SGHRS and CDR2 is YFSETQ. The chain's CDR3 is CASSLETGAGELFF. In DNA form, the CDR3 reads TGCGCCAGCAGCTTGGAGACAGGGGCCGGGGAGCTGTTTTTT.

CDR3 amino acids: CASTGDRGIGGYTF. The CDR3 nucleotides read TGCGCCAGCACCGGAGACAGGGGGATAGGAGGCTACACCTTC. This chain links TRBV5-1 with TRBJ1-2; 9 nucleotides agree with TRBD1. The CDR3 length is 14 residues. V lost 6 bases, J lost 8 bases, and 11 bases stayed unmatched. Germline CDR1 reads SGHRS; CDR2 reads YFSETQ.

CDR3 amino acids: CAISKGTGVEQYF. The CDR3 region has the DNA TGTGCCATCAGTAAGGGGACAGGGGTCGAGCAGTACTTC. The chain carries TRBV10-3 and TRBJ2-7; 10 bases match TRBD1. Trimming cost V 5 bases and J 6 bases; bases outside gene matches: 4. The CDR3 sequence is 13 residues long. The germline CDR1 and CDR2 sequences are ENHRY and SYGVKD.

The CDR3, as DNA: TGCAGCGCTGACAGGGGGCCGAACACCGGGGAGCTGTTTTTT. Amino acids: CSADRGPNTGELFF. V and J are TRBV29-1 and TRBJ2-2, with 10 bases identical to TRBD1. CDR3 length: 14 amino acids. Germline V CDR1 and CDR2: SQVTM, ANQGSEA. Trimming removed 7 bases from V and 0 bases from J; junction bases left unmatched: 2.

The CDR3 bases are TGTGCCAGCAGCCGGACAGTTTCTATGAACACTGAAGCTTTCTTT. Residues: CASSRTVSMNTEAFF. The J gene is TRBJ1-1, the V gene TRBV14, with D perhaps matching TRBD1 (6 bases). CDR1 is SGHDN and CDR2 is FVKESK in the germline V gene. The V and J ends lost 4 bases and 0 bases respectively, with 12 bases between them. The CDR3 spans 15 residues.

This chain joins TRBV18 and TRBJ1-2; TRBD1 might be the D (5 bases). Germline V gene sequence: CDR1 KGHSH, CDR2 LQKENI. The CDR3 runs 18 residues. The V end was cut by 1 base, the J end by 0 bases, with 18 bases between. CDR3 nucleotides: TGTGCCAGCTCACCACGATCGGGAGGGACCGGAACTAACTATGGCTACACCTTC. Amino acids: CASSPRSGGTGTNYGYTF.

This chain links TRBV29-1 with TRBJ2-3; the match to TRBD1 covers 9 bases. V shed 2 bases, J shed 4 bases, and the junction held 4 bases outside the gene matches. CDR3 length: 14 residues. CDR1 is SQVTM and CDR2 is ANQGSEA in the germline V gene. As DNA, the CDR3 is TGCAGCGTTGAACCTCGGACAGGGGCAGATACGCAGTATTTT. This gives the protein CSVEPRTGADTQYF.

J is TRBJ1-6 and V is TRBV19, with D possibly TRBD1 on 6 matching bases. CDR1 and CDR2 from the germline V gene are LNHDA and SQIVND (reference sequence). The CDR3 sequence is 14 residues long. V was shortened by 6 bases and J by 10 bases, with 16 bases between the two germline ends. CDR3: CASRGTGSNSPLHF. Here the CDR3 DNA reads TGTGCCAGTAGAGGAACAGGGTCCAACTCACCCCTCCACTTT. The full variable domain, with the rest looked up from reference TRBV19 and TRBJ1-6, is DGGITQSPKYLFRKEGQNVTLSCEQNLNHDAMYWYRQDPGQGLRLIYYSQIVNDFQKGDIAEGYSVSREKKESFPLTVTSAQKNPTAFYLCASRGTGSNSPLHFGNGTRLTVT.